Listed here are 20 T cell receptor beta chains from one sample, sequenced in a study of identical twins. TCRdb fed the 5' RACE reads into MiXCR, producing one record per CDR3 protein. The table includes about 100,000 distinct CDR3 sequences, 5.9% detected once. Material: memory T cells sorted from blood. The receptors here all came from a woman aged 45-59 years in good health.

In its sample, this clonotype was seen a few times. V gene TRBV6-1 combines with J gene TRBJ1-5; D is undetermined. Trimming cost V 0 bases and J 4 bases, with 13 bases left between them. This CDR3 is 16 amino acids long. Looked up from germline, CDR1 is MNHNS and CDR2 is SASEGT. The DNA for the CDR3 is TGTGCCAGCAGTGAAGCGAGGACGGTGGGGAATCAGCCCCAGCATTTT. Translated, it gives CASSEARTVGNQPQHF.

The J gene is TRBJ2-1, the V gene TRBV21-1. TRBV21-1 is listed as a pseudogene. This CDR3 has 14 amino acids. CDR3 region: CASILEEVGDEQFF. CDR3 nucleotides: TGTGCCAGCATCCTCGAGGAAGTCGGCGATGAGCAGTTCTTC.

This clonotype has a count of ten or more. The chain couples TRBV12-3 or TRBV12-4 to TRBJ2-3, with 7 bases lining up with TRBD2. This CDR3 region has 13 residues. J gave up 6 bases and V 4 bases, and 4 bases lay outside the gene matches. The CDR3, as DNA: TGTGCCAGCAGTTCTATGGGGGGGGATACGCAGTATTTT. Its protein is CASSSMGGDTQYF.

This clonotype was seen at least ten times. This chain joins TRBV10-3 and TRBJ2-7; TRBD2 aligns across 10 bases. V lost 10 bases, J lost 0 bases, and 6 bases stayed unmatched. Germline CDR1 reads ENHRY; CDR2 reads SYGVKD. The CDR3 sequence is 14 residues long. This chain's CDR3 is CASQSGRDSYEQYF. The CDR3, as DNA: TGTGCCAGCCAGAGCGGGAGGGACTCCTACGAGCAGTACTTC.

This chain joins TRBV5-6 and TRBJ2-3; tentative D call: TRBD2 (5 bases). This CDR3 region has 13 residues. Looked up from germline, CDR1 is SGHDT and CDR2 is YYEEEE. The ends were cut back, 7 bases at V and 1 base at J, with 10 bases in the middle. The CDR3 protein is CASASQGTDTQYF. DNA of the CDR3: TGTGCCAGCGCTAGCCAGGGCACAGATACGCAGTATTTT. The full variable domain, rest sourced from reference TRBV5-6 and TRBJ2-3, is DAGVTQSPTHLIKTRGQQVTLRCSPKSGHDTVSWYQQALGQGPQFIFQYYEEEERQRGNFPDRFSGHQFPNYSSELNVNALLLGDSALYLCASASQGTDTQYFGPGTRLTVL.

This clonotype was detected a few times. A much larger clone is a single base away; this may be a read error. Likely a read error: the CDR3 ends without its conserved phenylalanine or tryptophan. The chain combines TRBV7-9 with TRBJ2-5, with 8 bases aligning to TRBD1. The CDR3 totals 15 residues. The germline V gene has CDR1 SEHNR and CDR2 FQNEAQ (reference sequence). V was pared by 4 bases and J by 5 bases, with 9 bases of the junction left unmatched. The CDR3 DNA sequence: TGTGCCAGCAGCTCCTGGACAGGGAATTTTGAGACCCAGTACCTC. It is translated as CASSSWTGNFETQYL.

The CDR3 is CASSQAGYGQPQHF. As DNA, the CDR3 is TGTGCCAGCAGCCAAGCAGGGTATGGCCAGCCCCAGCATTTT. V and J are TRBV3-1 and TRBJ1-5, with D possibly being TRBD1 (5 bases). This CDR3 contains 14 residues. V lost 1 base to trimming and J lost 7 bases, with 11 bases between them. CDR1 LGHDT and CDR2 YNNKEL come from the germline V gene (reference sequence).

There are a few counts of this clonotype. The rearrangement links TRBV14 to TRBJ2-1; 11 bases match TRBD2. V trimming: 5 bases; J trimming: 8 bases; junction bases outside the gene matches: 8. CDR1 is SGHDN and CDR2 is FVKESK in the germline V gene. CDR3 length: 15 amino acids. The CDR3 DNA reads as TGTGCCAGCAGCGTTCGACTAGCGGGAAGGCATGAGCAGTTCTTC. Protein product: CASSVRLAGRHEQFF.

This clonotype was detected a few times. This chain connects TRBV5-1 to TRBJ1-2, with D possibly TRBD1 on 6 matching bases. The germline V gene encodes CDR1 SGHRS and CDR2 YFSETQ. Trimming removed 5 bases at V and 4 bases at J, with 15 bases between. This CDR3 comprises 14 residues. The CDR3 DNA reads TGCGCCAGCAGACGGGGGGGGCCGGGCTATGGCTACACCTTC. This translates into CASRRGGPGYGYTF.

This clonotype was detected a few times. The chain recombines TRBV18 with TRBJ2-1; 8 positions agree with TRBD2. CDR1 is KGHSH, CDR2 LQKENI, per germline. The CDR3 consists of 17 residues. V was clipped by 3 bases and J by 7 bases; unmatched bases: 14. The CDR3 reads CASSPDSGTRKINEQFF. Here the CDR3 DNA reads TGTGCCAGCTCACCGGACTCCGGGACTAGAAAAATTAATGAGCAGTTCTTC.

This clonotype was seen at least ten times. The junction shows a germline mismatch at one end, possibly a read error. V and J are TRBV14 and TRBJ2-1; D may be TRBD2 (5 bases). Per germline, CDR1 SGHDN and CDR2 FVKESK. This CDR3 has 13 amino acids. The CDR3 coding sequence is TGTGCCAGCAGCCAAGATCTCGGCGGGCAATCGGTCTTC. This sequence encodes CASSQDLGGQSVF.

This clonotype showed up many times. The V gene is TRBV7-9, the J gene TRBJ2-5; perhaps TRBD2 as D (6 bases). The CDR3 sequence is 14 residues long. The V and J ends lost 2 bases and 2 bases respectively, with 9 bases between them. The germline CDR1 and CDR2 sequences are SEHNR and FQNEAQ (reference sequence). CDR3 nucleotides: TGTGCCAGCAGCTTAATCCGGGGGCAAGAGACCCAGTACTTC. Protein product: CASSLIRGQETQYF.

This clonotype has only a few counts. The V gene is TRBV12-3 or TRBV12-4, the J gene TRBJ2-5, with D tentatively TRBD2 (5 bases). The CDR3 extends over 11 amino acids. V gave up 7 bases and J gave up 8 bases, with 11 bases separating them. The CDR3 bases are TGTGCCAGCACTTACCGGGGAACCCAGTACTTC. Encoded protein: CASTYRGTQYF.

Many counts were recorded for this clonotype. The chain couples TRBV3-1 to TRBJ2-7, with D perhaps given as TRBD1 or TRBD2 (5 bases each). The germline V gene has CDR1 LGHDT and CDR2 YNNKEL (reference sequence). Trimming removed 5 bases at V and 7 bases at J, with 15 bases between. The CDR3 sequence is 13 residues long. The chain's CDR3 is CASSEGPSWEQYF. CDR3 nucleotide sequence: TGTGCCAGCAGCGAGGGACCTTCGTGGGAGCAGTACTTC.

The DNA for the CDR3 is TGTGCCACCACTAGGTCCCTAGCGGGTAGAAAGAATGAGCAGTTCTTC. Protein product: CATTRSLAGRKNEQFF. V is TRBV19 and J is TRBJ2-1, with 8 positions matching TRBD2. CDR3 length: 16 amino acids. V lost 10 bases to trimming and J lost 7 bases; unmatched junction nucleotides: 18. Germline loops: CDR1 LNHDA, CDR2 SQIVND (reference sequence).

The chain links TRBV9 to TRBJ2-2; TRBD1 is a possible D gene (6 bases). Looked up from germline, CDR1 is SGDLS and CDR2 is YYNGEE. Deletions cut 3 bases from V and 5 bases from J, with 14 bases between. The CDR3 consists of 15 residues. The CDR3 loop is CASSGYRAWTGELFF. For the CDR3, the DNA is TGTGCCAGCAGCGGCTACAGGGCTTGGACCGGGGAGCTGTTTTTT.

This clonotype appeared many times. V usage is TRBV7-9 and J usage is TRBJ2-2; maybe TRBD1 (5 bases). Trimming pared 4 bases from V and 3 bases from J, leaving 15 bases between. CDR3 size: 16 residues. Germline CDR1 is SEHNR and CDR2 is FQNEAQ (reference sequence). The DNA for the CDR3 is TGTGCCAGCAGCTACTATTCCCCAGGGCACACCGGGGAGCTGTTTTTT. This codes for CASSYYSPGHTGELFF.

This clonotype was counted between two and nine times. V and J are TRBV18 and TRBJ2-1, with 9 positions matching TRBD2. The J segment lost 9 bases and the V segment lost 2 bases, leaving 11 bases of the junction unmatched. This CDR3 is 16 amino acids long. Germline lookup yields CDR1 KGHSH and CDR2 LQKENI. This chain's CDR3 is CASSPAAGGWNGEQFF. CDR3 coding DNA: TGTGCCAGCTCACCAGCGGCGGGAGGGTGGAATGGTGAGCAGTTCTTC.

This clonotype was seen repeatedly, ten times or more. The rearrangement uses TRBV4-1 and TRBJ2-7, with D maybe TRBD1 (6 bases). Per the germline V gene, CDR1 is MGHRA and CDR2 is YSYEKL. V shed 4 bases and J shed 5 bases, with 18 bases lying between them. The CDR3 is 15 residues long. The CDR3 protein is CASSPHQGFPNEQYF. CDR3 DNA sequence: TGCGCCAGCAGCCCCCACCAGGGGTTTCCCAACGAGCAGTACTTC.

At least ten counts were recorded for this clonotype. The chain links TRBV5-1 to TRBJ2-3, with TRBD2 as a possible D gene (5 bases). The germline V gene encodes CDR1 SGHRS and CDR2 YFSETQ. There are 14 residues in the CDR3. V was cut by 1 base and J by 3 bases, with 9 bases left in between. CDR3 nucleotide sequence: TGCGCCAGCAGCTTGCCGGACTCTACAGATACGCAGTATTTT. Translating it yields CASSLPDSTDTQYF.